What follows are 23 T cell receptor beta chains derived from one specimen sequenced in a study of blood T cell repertoires in COVID-19. Data came from immunoSEQ multiplex PCR; TCRdb stores just in-frame clones and leaves some out. The sample has a few hundred thousand clones, around 81% seen once; the top ten hold 2% to 2.5%. The specimen sequenced was peripheral blood. The receptors here all came from a woman aged 60-75 years with acute or convalescent COVID-19.

The chain links TRBV7-9 to TRBJ2-3, with TRBD1 as a possible D gene (5 bases). Germline values: CDR1 SEHNR, CDR2 FQNEAQ (reference sequence). Trimming removed 6 bases at V and 2 bases at J, with 9 bases between. CDR3 length: 13 amino acids. For the CDR3, the DNA is TGTGCCAGCAGATACAGGTCCACAGATACGCAGTATTTT. It codes for CASRYRSTDTQYF.

In this sample, this clone turned up a few times. This chain links TRBV11-2 with TRBJ2-7; possibly TRBD1 for D (5 bases). Between the trimmed V and J ends, which lost 1 base and 12 bases, there was a span of 13 bases. The V gene's germline CDR1 is SGHAT and CDR2 FQNNGV. The CDR3 runs to 12 residues. CDR3 residues: CASSLGQGALYF. The CDR3 bases are TGTGCCAGCAGCTTAGGTCAGGGTGCTTTGTACTTC.

The rearrangement uses TRBV18 and TRBJ1-4; D gene unclear. V was trimmed by 6 bases and J by 8 bases, leaving 13 bases between them. CDR1 and CDR2 (germline): KGHSH, LQKENI. This CDR3 spans 13 amino acids. The CDR3 loop reads CASSPVGREKLFF. CDR3 DNA: TGTGCCAGCTCGCCCGTCGGCAGGGAAAAACTGTTTTTT.

This clone occurred a few times. DNA for the CDR3: TGTGCCAGCAGCCAAGAGCCAGGGCGGGACGAAAAACTGTTTTTT. This encodes CASSQEPGRDEKLFF. V and J are TRBV4-2 and TRBJ1-4; a possible D gene is TRBD1 (5 bases). The V gene lost 0 bases and the J gene lost 8 bases, with 13 bases spanning the gap. This CDR3 region has 15 residues. Germline V gene lookup returns CDR1 LGHNA and CDR2 YNFKEQ.

The chain has TRBV5-4 and TRBJ2-7, with 8 bases aligning to TRBD1. The CDR3 runs 16 residues. Germline CDR1 SGHNT, CDR2 YYREEE (reference sequence). V gave up 0 bases and J gave up 6 bases; unmatched junction bases: 11. CDR3 nucleotides: TGTGCCAGCAGCTTGGCCGACGGCAGGGGGCAGGGCGAGCAGTACTTC. This sequence encodes CASSLADGRGQGEQYF. The variable domain in full, completed from reference TRBV5-4 and TRBJ2-7, reads ETGVTQSPTHLIKTRGQQVTLRCSSQSGHNTVSWYQQALGQGPQFIFQYYREEENGRGNFPPRFSGLQFPNYSSELNVNALELDDSALYLCASSLADGRGQGEQYFGPGTRLTVT.

This clone showed up just once. The rearrangement links TRBV5-1 to TRBJ2-1, with TRBD2 matching over 13 bases. Germline V gives CDR1 SGHRS, CDR2 YFSETQ. The CDR3 length is 20 residues. Trimming took 0 bases from V and 0 from J; bases not matched to a gene: 9. DNA for the CDR3: TGCGCCAGCAGCTTGGAACTAGCGGGGGGGTCTTCTAGCTCCTACAATGAGCAGTTCTTC. This codes for CASSLELAGGSSSSYNEQFF.

The V gene is TRBV18, the J gene TRBJ1-5; perhaps TRBD1 as D (6 bases). CDR3 size: 15 residues. Germline V gene sequence: CDR1 KGHSH, CDR2 LQKENI. V was cut by 5 bases and J by 3 bases, with 14 bases left in between. CDR3 nucleotides: TGTGCCAGCTCAAGCAGGGGCGGCATCAATCAGCCCCAGCATTTT. Protein product: CASSSRGGINQPQHF.

CDR3 sequence: CAWTGDGANSPLHF. As DNA, the CDR3 is TGTGCCTGGACGGGGGACGGCGCAAATTCACCCCTCCACTTT. The chain couples TRBV30 to TRBJ1-6, with D possibly TRBD1 on 5 matching bases. The CDR3 runs 14 residues. With 4 bases removed from V and 7 bases from J, the gap between germline ends came to 14 bases. Germline V CDR1 and CDR2: GTSNPN, SVGIG (reference sequence).

The rearrangement joins TRBV6-5 to TRBJ1-4; D may be TRBD1 (5 bases). CDR1 and CDR2 (germline): MNHEY, SVGAGI. CDR3 length: 13 residues. V was pared by 6 bases and J by 5 bases, with 10 bases between. CDR3 nucleotides: TGTGCCAGCAGGCAGACAGTGAATGAAAAACTGTTTTTT. It translates to CASRQTVNEKLFF.

The chain links TRBV6-1 to TRBJ1-3; D may be TRBD1 (6 bases). CDR3 length: 17 residues. V lost 4 bases to trimming and J lost 0 bases, with 16 bases between them. Germline values: CDR1 MNHNS, CDR2 SASEGT. The CDR3 region has the DNA TGTGCCAGCAGTGTTCGGGACACTCATTTCTCTGGAAACACCATATATTTT. Its protein product is CASSVRDTHFSGNTIYF.

The CDR3 DNA follows: TGCGCCAGCAGCCCCGACGGGGGGCTCTTCTCCTACGAGCAGTACTTC. Translating it yields CASSPDGGLFSYEQYF. The chain joins TRBV5-1 to TRBJ2-7; a possible D gene is TRBD2 (7 bases). The CDR3 spans 16 residues. V was trimmed by 4 bases and J by 0 bases, leaving 17 bases between them. Germline CDR1 and CDR2: SGHRS and YFSETQ.

The chain has TRBV5-8 and TRBJ1-1, with TRBD1 matching over 8 bases. J gave up 2 bases and V 5 bases, and 8 bases lay outside the gene matches. Per the germline V gene, CDR1 is SGHTS and CDR2 is YDEGEE. This CDR3 comprises 15 residues. The CDR3 protein is CASSDADRANTEAFF. The CDR3 DNA is TGTGCCAGCAGTGATGCGGACAGGGCAAACACTGAAGCTTTCTTT.

The V call is TRBV3-1 (or the pseudogene TRBV3-2), the J call TRBJ2-2; 8 nucleotides line up with TRBD2. V was clipped by 4 bases and J by 1 base; unmatched bases: 8. Germline V CDR1 and CDR2: LGHDT, YNNKEL (reference sequence). This CDR3 is built from 17 residues. The CDR3 nucleotides are TGTGCCAGCAGCCCTCGGAGCGGGGGTTTGAACACCGGGGAGCTGTTTTTT. The encoded protein is CASSPRSGGLNTGELFF.

The chain employs TRBV5-6 and TRBJ2-7; 7 positions match TRBD2. Germline CDR1 SGHDT, CDR2 YYEEEE. The CDR3 covers 13 residues. V gave up 4 bases and J gave up 4 bases; unmatched junction bases: 5. The CDR3 DNA follows: TGTGCCAGCAGCCCGGGACTATCTTACGAGCAGTACTTC. The encoded protein is CASSPGLSYEQYF. Full variable domain (missing parts from reference TRBV5-6 and TRBJ2-7): DAGVTQSPTHLIKTRGQQVTLRCSPKSGHDTVSWYQQALGQGPQFIFQYYEEEERQRGNFPDRFSGHQFPNYSSELNVNALLLGDSALYLCASSPGLSYEQYFGPGTRLTVT.

This rearrangement joins TRBV7-2 to TRBJ1-2; D call uncertain. The CDR3 contains 14 residues. Germline lookup yields CDR1 SGHTA and CDR2 FQGNSA. With 1 base removed from V and 0 bases from J, the gap between germline ends came to 6 bases. The CDR3 bases are TGTGCCAGCAGCTTAGAGGGAGCTAACTATGGCTACACCTTC. As protein: CASSLEGANYGYTF.

The chain is built from TRBV7-9 and TRBJ1-6; D perhaps matches TRBD1 (6 bases). The CDR3 consists of 16 residues. V gave up 1 base and J gave up 5 bases, with 12 bases separating them. Germline assignment: CDR1 SEHNR and CDR2 FQNEAQ (reference sequence). The CDR3: CASSLGAGVNNSPLHF. CDR3 DNA: TGTGCCAGCAGCTTAGGGGCAGGGGTCAATAATTCACCCCTCCACTTT.

This clone was seen a few times. CDR3 nucleotides: TGTGCCAGCAGCACGAGGACTGTCGCCTCAACTAATGAAAAACTGTTTTTT. Protein sequence: CASSTRTVASTNEKLFF. V is TRBV5-5 and J is TRBJ1-4; no definite D call. The germline V gene encodes CDR1 SGHKS and CDR2 YYEKEE (reference sequence). The ends were cut back, 4 bases at V and 0 bases at J, with 16 bases in the middle. The CDR3 spans 17 residues.

V and J are TRBV5-5 and TRBJ1-4, with D possibly TRBD1 on 5 matching bases. Germline loops: CDR1 SGHKS, CDR2 YYEKEE (reference sequence). The germline V and J ends were trimmed by 1 base and 4 bases, with 11 bases remaining between them. The CDR3 consists of 15 residues. The CDR3 protein is CASSLRGRYNEKLFF. The CDR3 region has the DNA TGTGCCAGCAGCTTGAGGGGCCGTTATAATGAAAAACTGTTTTTT.

The V and J genes are TRBV7-9 and TRBJ2-1, with D perhaps matching TRBD2 (5 bases). The CDR3 has 14 residues. V lost 4 bases and J 6 bases, leaving 13 bases between the germline ends. Germline CDR1 and CDR2: SEHNR and FQNEAQ (reference sequence). The CDR3, as DNA: TGTGCCAGCAGCTCCTCGATAGCGCTCAATGAGCAGTTCTTC. Translated, it gives CASSSSIALNEQFF.

The V and J genes are TRBV3-1 (or the pseudogene TRBV3-2) and TRBJ2-7; 8 bases line up with TRBD1. After removal of 0 bases from V and 6 bases from J, the junction contained 7 bases not matched to a gene. The CDR3 spans 15 residues. From germline, CDR1 is LGHDT and CDR2 YNNKEL (reference sequence). CDR3 sequence: CASSQEVQGAGEQYF. The CDR3 DNA follows: TGTGCCAGCAGCCAAGAAGTTCAGGGGGCAGGCGAGCAGTACTTC.

The chain couples TRBV18 to TRBJ1-1; 7 nucleotides agree with TRBD1. The germline gives CDR1 KGHSH, CDR2 LQKENI. The ends lost 6 bases at V and 4 bases at J; junction bases unmatched: 8. The CDR3 extends over 14 amino acids. The CDR3 region has the DNA TGTGCCAGCTCGCCCCGACAGGGTAGCACTGAAGCTTTCTTT. Protein: CASSPRQGSTEAFF.

V is TRBV5-6 and J is TRBJ2-7; 7 bases fit TRBD1. The CDR3 runs 13 residues. Germline CDR1 reads SGHDT; CDR2 reads YYEEEE. V was pared by 1 base and J by 5 bases, with 3 bases of the junction left unmatched. The CDR3 region is CASSLLGGHEQYF. The CDR3 bases are TGTGCCAGCAGCTTGCTAGGGGGCCACGAGCAGTACTTC.

This clone came up many times. The chain is built from TRBV4-1 and TRBJ2-7; D perhaps matches TRBD2 (6 bases). The length of the CDR3 is 15 residues. V was cut by 2 bases and J by 0 bases, with 11 bases left in between. The germline CDR1 and CDR2 sequences are MGHRA and YSYEKL. CDR3 in DNA: TGCGCCAGCAGCCAATTAGCGGCTAACTCCTACGAGCAGTACTTC. The encoded protein is CASSQLAANSYEQYF.